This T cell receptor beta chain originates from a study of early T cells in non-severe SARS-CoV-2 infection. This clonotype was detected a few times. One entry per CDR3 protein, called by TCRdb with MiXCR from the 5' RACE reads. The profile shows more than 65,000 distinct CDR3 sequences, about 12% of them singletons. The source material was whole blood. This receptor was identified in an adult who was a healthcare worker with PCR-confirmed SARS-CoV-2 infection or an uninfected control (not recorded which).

The CDR3 loop is CASSVEGQGGTQYF. The CDR3 DNA reads as TGTGCCAGCAGCGTAGAAGGCCAGGGGGGGACCCAGTACTTC. This chain links TRBV2 with TRBJ2-5; the D gene is possibly TRBD1 (7 bases). V gave up 6 bases and J gave up 7 bases, with 18 bases separating them. The CDR3 has 14 residues. Germline V lookup: CDR1 SNHLY, CDR2 FYNNEI. The whole variable domain, filled in from reference TRBV2 and TRBJ2-5, reads EPEVTQTPSHQVTQMGQEVILRCVPISNHLYFYWYRQILGQKVEFLVSFYNNEISEKSEIFDDQFSVERPDGSNFTLKIRSTKLEDSAMYFCASSVEGQGGTQYFGPGTRLLVL.